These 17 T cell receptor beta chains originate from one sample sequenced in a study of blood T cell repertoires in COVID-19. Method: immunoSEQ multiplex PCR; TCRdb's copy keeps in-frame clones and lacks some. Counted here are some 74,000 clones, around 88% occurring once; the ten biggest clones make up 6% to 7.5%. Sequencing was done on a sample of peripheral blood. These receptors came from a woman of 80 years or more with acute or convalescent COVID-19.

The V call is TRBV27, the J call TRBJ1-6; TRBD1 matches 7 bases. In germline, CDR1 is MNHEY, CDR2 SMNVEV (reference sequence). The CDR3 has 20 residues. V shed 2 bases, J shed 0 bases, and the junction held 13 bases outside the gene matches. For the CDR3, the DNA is TGTGCCAGCAGTTTAACCCGCCCGACAGGGATTAGCTCCTATAATTCACCCCTCCACTTT. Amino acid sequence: CASSLTRPTGISSYNSPLHF.

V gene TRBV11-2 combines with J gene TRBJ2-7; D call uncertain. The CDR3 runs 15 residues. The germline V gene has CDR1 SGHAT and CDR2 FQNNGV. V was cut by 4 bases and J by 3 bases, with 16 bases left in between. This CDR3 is CASSSRDTTYYEQYF. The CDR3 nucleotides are TGTGCCAGCAGCTCGCGAGACACGACCTACTACGAGCAGTACTTC.

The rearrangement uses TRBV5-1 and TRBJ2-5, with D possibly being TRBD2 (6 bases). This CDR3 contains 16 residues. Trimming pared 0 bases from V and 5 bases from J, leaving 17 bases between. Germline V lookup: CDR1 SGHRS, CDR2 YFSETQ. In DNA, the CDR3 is TGCGCCAGCAGCTTGGGCTTGAGGTCGGGAGAGGAGACCCAGTACTTC. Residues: CASSLGLRSGEETQYF.

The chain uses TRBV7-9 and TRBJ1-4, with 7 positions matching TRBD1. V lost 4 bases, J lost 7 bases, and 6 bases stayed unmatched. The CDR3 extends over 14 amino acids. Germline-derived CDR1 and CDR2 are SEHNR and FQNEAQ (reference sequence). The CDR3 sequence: CASSSQGTGEKLFF. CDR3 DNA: TGTGCCAGCAGCTCACAGGGGACGGGTGAAAAACTGTTTTTT.

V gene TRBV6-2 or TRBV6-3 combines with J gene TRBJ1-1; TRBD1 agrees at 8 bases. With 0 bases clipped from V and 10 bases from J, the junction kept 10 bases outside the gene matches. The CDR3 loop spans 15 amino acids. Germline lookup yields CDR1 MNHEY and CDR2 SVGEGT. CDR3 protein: CASSYSGQGSFGAFF. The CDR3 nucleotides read TGTGCCAGCAGTTACTCCGGACAGGGCTCTTTTGGAGCTTTCTTT.

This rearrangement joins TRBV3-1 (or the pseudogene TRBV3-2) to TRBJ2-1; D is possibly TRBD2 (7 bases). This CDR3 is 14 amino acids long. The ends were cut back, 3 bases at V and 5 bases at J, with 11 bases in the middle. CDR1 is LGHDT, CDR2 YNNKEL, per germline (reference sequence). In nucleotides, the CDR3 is TGTGCCAGCAGCCACCGGGGGGCTAACAATGAGCAGTTCTTC. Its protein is CASSHRGANNEQFF.

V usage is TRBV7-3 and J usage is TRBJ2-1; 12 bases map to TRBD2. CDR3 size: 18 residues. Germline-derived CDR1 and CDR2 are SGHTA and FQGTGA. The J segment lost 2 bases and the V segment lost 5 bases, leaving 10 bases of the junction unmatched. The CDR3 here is CASSPRTSGDPTYNEQFF. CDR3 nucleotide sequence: TGTGCCAGCAGCCCACGGACTAGCGGGGACCCAACCTACAATGAGCAGTTCTTC.

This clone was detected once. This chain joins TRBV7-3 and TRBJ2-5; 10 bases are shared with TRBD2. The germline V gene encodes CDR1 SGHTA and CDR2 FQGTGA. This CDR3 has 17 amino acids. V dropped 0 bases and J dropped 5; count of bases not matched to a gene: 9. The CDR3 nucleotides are TGTGCCAGCAGCTTAACGAGTAGCGGGAGGTTGGGCGAGACCCAGTACTTC. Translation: CASSLTSSGRLGETQYF. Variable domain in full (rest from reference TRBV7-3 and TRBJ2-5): GAGVSQTPSNKVTEKGKYVELRCDPISGHTALYWYRQSLGQGPEFLIYFQGTGAADDSGLPNDRFFAVRPEGSVSTLKIQRTERGDSAVYLCASSLTSSGRLGETQYFGPGTRLLVL.

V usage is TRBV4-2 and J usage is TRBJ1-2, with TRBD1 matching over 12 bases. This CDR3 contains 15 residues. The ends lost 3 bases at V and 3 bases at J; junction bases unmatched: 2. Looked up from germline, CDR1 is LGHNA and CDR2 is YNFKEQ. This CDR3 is CASSQGQGADYGYTF. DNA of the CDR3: TGTGCCAGCAGCCAGGGACAGGGGGCGGACTATGGCTACACCTTC.

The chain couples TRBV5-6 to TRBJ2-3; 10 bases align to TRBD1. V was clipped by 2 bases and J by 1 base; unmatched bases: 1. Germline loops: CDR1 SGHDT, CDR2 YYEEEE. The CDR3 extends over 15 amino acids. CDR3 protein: CASSFGQGGTDTQYF. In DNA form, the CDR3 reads TGTGCCAGCAGCTTCGGACAGGGGGGCACAGATACGCAGTATTTT.

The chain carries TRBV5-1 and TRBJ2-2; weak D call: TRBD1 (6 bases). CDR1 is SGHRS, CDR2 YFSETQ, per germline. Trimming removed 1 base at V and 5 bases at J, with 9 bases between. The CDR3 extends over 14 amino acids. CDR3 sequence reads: CASSLSRGTGELFF. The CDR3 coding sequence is TGCGCCAGCAGCTTGTCAAGGGGGACCGGGGAGCTGTTTTTT.

CDR3 loop: CASSLGQGNYGYTF. The CDR3 region has the DNA TGTGCCAGCAGCTTAGGACAGGGCAACTATGGCTACACCTTC. The rearrangement joins TRBV7-2 to TRBJ1-2; 7 bases map to TRBD1. This CDR3 comprises 14 residues. Germline V gene sequence: CDR1 SGHTA, CDR2 FQGNSA. V shed 1 base, J shed 2 bases, and the junction held 1 base outside the gene matches.

Written as DNA, the CDR3 is TGTGCCGCAGGACTAGCTCAAGAGACCCAGTACTTC. The encoded protein is CAAGLAQETQYF. The chain links TRBV7-9 to TRBJ2-5, with 8 bases fitting TRBD2. With V trimmed by 11 bases and J by 2 bases, 4 bases remained unmatched. The CDR3 consists of 12 residues. The germline V gene has CDR1 SEHNR and CDR2 FQNEAQ (reference sequence).

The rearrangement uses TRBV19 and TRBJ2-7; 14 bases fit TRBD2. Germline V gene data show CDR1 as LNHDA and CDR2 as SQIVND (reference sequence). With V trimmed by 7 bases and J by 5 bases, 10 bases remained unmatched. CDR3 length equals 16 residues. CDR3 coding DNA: TGTGCCAGTAACCCCGGGGGACTAGCGGGAGTGCACGAGCAGTACTTC. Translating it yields CASNPGGLAGVHEQYF.

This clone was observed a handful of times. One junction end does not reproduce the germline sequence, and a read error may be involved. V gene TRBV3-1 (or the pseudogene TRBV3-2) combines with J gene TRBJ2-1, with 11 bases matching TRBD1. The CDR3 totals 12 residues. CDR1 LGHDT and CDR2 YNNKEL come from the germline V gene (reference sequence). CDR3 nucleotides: TGTGCCAGCAGCCAAAGGGGACAGGGGGGAGTCTTC. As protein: CASSQRGQGGVF.

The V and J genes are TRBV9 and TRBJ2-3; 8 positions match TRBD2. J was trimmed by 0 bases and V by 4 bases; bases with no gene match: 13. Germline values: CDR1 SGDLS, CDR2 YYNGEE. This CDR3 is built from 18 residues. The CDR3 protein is CASSPGLSGGFSTDTQYF. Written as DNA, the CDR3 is TGTGCCAGCAGCCCGGGACTGAGCGGGGGATTTAGCACAGATACGCAGTATTTT.

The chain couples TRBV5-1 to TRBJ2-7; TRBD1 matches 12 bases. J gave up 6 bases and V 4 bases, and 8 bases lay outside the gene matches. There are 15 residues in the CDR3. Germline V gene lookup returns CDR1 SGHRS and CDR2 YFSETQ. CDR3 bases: TGCGCCAGCAGCCAGGTAGGGACAGGGGGCCTCGAGCAGTACTTC. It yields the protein CASSQVGTGGLEQYF. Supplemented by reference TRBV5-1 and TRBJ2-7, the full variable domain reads KAGVTQTPRYLIKTRGQQVTLSCSPISGHRSVSWYQQTPGQGLQFLFEYFSETQRNKGNFPGRFSGRQFSNSRSEMNVSTLELGDSALYLCASSQVGTGGLEQYFGPGTRLTVT.